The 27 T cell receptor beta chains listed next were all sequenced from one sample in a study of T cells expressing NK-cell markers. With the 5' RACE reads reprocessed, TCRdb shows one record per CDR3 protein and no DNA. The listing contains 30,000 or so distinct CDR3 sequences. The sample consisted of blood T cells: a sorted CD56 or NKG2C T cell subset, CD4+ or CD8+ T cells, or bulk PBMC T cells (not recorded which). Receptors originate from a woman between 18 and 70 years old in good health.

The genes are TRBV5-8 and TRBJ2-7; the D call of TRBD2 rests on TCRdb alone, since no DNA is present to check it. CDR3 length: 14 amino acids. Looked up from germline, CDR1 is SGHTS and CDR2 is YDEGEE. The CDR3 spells CASRSPFKGTEQYF.

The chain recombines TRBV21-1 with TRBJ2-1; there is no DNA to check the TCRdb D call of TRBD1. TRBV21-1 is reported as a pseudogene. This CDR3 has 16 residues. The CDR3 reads CASSSGQGNSYNEQFF.

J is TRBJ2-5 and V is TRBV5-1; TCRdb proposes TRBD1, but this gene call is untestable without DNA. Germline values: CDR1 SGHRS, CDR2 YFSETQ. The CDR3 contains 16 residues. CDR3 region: CASSHSQDRGGETQYF.

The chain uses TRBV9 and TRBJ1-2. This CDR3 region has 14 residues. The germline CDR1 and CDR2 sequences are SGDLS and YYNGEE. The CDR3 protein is CASSVDWTNYGYTF. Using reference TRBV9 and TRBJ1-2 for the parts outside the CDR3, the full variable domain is DSGVTQTPKHLITATGQRVTLRCSPRSGDLSVYWYQQSLDQGLQFLIQYYNGEERAKGNILERFSAQQFPDLHSELNLSSLELGDSALYFCASSVDWTNYGYTFGSGTRLTVV.

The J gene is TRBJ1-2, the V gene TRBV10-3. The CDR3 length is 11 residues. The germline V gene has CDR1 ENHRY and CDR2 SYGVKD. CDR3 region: CAINNGYGYTF.

The CDR3 loop reads CASSLQDETDTQYF. The V gene is TRBV5-1, the J gene TRBJ2-3; TCRdb indicates TRBD1, and absent DNA this call remains unverified. CDR3 length: 14 amino acids. Germline values: CDR1 SGHRS, CDR2 YFSETQ.

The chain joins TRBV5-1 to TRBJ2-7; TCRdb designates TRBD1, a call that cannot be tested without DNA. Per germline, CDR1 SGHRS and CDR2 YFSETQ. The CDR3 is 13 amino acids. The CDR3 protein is CASSAGDKREQYF.

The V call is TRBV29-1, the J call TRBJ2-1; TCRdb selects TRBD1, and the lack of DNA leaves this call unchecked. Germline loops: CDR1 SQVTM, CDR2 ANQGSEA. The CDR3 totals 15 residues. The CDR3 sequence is CSVYKAGARYNEQFF.

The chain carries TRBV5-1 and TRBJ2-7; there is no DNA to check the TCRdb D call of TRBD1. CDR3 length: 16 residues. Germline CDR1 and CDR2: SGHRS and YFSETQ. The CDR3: CASSPRDGYGTYEQYF.

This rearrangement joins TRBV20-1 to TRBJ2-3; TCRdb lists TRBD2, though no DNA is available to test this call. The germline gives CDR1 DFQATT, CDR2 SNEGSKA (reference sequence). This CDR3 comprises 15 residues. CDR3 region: CSAIPLAANTDTQYF.

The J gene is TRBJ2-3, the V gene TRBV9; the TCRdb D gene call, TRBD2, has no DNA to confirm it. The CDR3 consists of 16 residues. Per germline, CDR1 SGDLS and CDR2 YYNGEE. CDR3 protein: CASSVAVGGGVDTQYF.

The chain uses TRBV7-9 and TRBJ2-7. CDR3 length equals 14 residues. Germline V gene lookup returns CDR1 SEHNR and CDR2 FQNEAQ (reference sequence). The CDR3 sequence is CASSLVGQSYEQYF.

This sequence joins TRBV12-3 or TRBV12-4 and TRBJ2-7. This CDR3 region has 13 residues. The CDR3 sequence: CASSFSGYYEQYF.

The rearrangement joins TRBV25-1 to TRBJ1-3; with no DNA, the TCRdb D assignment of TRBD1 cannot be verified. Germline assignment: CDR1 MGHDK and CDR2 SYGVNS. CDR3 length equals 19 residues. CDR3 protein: CASSESGQVYYSSGNTIYF.

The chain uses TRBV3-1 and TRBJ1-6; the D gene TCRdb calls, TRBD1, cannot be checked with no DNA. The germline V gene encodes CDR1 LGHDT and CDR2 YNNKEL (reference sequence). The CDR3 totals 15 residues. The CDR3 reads CASSQGPRGNSPLHF.

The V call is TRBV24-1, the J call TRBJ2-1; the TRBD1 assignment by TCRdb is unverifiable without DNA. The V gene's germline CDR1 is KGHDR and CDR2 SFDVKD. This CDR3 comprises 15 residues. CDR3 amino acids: CATSMGDTNYNEQFF.

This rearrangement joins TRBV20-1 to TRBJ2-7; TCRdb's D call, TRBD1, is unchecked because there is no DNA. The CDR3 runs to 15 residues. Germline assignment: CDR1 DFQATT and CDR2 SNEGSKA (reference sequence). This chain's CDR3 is CSANPTGSYSYEQYF.

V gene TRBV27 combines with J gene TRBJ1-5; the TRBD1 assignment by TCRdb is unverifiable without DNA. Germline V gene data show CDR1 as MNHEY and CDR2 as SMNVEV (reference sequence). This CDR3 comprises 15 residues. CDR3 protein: CASTRTGYSNQPQHF.

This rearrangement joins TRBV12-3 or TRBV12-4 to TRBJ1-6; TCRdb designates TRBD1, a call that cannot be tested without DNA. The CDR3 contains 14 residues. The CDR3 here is CASTLGQIDSPLHF.

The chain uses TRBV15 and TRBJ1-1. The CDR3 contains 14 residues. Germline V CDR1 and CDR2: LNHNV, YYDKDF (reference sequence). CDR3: CATKADLMNTEAFF.

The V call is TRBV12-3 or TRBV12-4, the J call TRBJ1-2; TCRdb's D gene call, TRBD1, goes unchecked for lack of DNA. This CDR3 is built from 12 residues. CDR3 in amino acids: CASTRGGHGYTF.

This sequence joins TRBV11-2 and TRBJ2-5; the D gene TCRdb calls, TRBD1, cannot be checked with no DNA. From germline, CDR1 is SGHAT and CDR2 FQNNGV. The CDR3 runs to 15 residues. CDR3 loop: CASSFRGRVLETQYF. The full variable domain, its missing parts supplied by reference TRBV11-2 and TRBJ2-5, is EAGVAQSPRYKIIEKRQSVAFWCNPISGHATLYWYQQILGQGPKLLIQFQNNGVVDDSQLPKDRFSAERLKGVDSTLKIQPAKLEDSAVYLCASSFRGRVLETQYFGPGTRLLVL.

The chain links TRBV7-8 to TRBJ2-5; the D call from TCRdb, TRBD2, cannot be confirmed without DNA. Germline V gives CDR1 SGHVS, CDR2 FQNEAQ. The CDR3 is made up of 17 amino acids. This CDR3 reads CASSLDPGLAHQETQYF.

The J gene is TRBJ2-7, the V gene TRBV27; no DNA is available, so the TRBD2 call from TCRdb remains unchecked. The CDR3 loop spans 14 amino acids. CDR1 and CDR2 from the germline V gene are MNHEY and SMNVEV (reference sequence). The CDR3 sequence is CASSLTPFSYEQYF.

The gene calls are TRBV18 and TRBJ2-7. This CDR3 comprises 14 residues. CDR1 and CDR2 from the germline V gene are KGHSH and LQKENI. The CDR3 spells CASSPFPSSYEQYF.

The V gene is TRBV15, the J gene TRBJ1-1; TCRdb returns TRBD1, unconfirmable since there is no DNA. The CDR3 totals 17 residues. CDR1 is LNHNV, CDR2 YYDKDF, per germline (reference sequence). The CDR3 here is CATSRDRWGGGNTEAFF.

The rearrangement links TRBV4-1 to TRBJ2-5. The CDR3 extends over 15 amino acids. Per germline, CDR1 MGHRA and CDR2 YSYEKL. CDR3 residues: CASSQDPLGQETQYF.